The 5 T cell receptor beta chains given below trace back to one sample, sequenced in a study of T-cell reconstitution after alpha-beta-depleted transplantation in children. This sample's TCRbeta library carried unique molecular identifier barcodes. MiXCR was run by TCRdb on the PCR reads, yielding one entry per CDR3 protein. Of some 350,000 distinct CDR3 sequences listed, approximately 10% are singletons. Source: PBMCs from the stem cell graft donor, taken from the stem cell graft. Every receptor here comes from a human donor who donated a stem cell graft to a child with acute lymphoblastic leukemia.

This clonotype has a handful of counts. The gene calls are TRBV15 and TRBJ1-1; no reliable D call. Trimming took off 6 bases at V and 6 bases at J, with 14 bases between the two ends. Germline assignment: CDR1 LNHNV and CDR2 YYDKDF (reference sequence). The CDR3 loop spans 13 amino acids. The CDR3 sequence is CATSLASDAEAFF. The CDR3 DNA is TGTGCCACCAGTTTAGCCTCGGACGCTGAAGCTTTCTTT.

This chain connects TRBV20-1 to TRBJ1-4, with D hard to call. CDR1 is DFQATT and CDR2 is SNEGSKA in the germline V gene (reference sequence). Trimming took off 4 bases at V and 2 bases at J, with 17 bases between the two ends. The CDR3 extends over 16 amino acids. Here the CDR3 reads CSANPTPQATNEKLFF. The CDR3 DNA is TGCAGTGCTAATCCGACTCCTCAGGCTACTAATGAAAAACTGTTTTTT.

The table lists this clonotype with many counts. The chain recombines TRBV4-1 with TRBJ2-7; no clear D. In germline, CDR1 is MGHRA, CDR2 YSYEKL. Between the trimmed V and J ends, which lost 3 bases and 0 bases, there was a span of 9 bases. The CDR3 has 14 residues. The CDR3 region has the DNA TGCGCCAGCAGCCACGCACTAAGCTCCTACGAGCAGTACTTC. This translates into CASSHALSSYEQYF.

This chain uses TRBV12-3 or TRBV12-4 with TRBJ2-1; D unclear. V lost 1 base to trimming and J lost 9 bases, with 13 bases between them. The CDR3 is made up of 14 amino acids. This CDR3 reads CASSLVSQLGEQFF. CDR3 in DNA: TGTGCCAGCAGTTTAGTTAGCCAGTTGGGTGAGCAGTTCTTC.

This clonotype was detected only a few times. The CDR3 sequence: CASSSRIVETQYF. The CDR3 region has the DNA TGTGCCAGCAGCTCCCGTATCGTAGAGACCCAGTACTTC. The chain recombines TRBV28 with TRBJ2-5; D remains unclear. The CDR3 extends over 13 amino acids. In germline, CDR1 is MDHEN, CDR2 SYDVKM. The V gene lost 6 bases and the J gene lost 4 bases, with 12 bases spanning the gap.